This TCR beta chain was captured by sequencing in a study of T cell responses to AZD1222 COVID-19 vaccine. Study results and caveats: Only a handful of AZD1222 recipients, roughly 6 in all, had baseline seropositivity.

Per the germline V gene, CDR1 is LNHNV and CDR2 is YYDKDF (reference sequence). The CDR3 runs 12 residues. Trimming left V 1 base short and J 8 bases short, with 5 bases between. About this clone: The antigen remains undetermined.

Profiled with immunoSEQ multiplex PCR; TCRdb holds only in-frame clones, not every one. The repertoire holds 150,000 to 200,000 clones, about 91% seen once, with around 2.5% in the top ten. The sample was peripheral blood, taken on day 0 of AZD1222 vaccination. The clonotype originates from an adult in good health. J is TRBJ2-2 and V is TRBV15, with D hard to call. CDR3 region: CATSRGEGELFF. DNA for the CDR3: TGTGCCACCAGCAGAGGCGAGGGGGAGCTGTTTTTT.